The 10 T cell receptor beta chains below come from one sample, sequenced in a study of identifying expanded T cells in peripheral blood. The protocol was immunoSEQ multiplex PCR, while the TCRdb copy is restricted to in-frame clones and leaves out a portion. The sample records 100,000 to 150,000 clones, more than 75% being singletons. Sequenced: blood. These receptors were taken from a person aged 18-69 years in good health.

The V and J genes are TRBV7-2 and TRBJ2-3; 12 positions agree with TRBD2. Germline V gene lookup returns CDR1 SGHTA and CDR2 FQGNSA. Germline trimming cut 4 bases from V and 5 bases from J; bases unmatched to any gene: 10. The CDR3 is made up of 17 amino acids. DNA of the CDR3: TGTGCCAGCAGCTCATCTAGCGGGGGGGAAGTTGGAGATACGCAGTATTTT. Amino acids: CASSSSSGGEVGDTQYF.

The rearrangement uses TRBV9 and TRBJ2-1; 10 bases fit TRBD1. The CDR3 totals 20 residues. Trimming removed 5 bases from V and 0 bases from J; junction bases left unmatched: 17. Germline V gene data show CDR1 as SGDLS and CDR2 as YYNGEE. The CDR3: CASRKLRTGGIFSSYNEQFF. CDR3 bases: TGTGCCAGCAGAAAACTTCGGACAGGGGGAATCTTTAGCTCCTACAATGAGCAGTTCTTC.

This clone came up a few times. V gene TRBV9 combines with J gene TRBJ2-2; D perhaps matches TRBD2 (7 bases). Trimming stripped 3 bases from V and 0 bases from J, with 21 bases between. Germline CDR1 reads SGDLS; CDR2 reads YYNGEE. The CDR3 spans 19 residues. As DNA, the CDR3 is TGTGCCAGCAGCGCGAGACCCCAAGGGGGGGGCTCGAACACCGGGGAGCTGTTTTTT. This gives the protein CASSARPQGGGSNTGELFF.

V and J are TRBV4-1 and TRBJ1-1; tentatively, D is TRBD1 (5 bases). CDR3 length: 16 amino acids. CDR1 and CDR2 (germline): MGHRA, YSYEKL. The V and J ends lost 4 bases and 1 base respectively, with 16 bases between them. In DNA form, the CDR3 reads TGCGCCAGCAGCCGAGATTCCGGGGCCTCGAACACTGAAGCTTTCTTT. Amino acid sequence: CASSRDSGASNTEAFF.

The chain links TRBV7-8 to TRBJ2-1; D is ambiguous. With 2 bases removed from V and 3 bases from J, the gap between germline ends came to 8 bases. Germline lookup yields CDR1 SGHVS and CDR2 FQNEAQ. The CDR3 totals 14 residues. The CDR3 region has the DNA TGTGCCAGCAGCTTAATGGGCCACTACAATGAGCAGTTCTTC. It encodes CASSLMGHYNEQFF.

This clone was counted only a few times. This sequence joins TRBV27 and TRBJ1-5; D unresolved. The germline V and J ends were trimmed by 3 bases and 7 bases, with 10 bases remaining between them. Germline V gene sequence: CDR1 MNHEY, CDR2 SMNVEV (reference sequence). The CDR3 is 13 amino acids. The CDR3 region has the DNA TGTGCCAGCAGTTTGAACCGTAAACAGCCCCAGCATTTT. It codes for CASSLNRKQPQHF.

The J gene is TRBJ1-2, the V gene TRBV7-2; the D gene is possibly TRBD1 (5 bases). Between the trimmed V and J ends, which lost 8 bases and 4 bases, there was a span of 17 bases. Germline V gene sequence: CDR1 SGHTA, CDR2 FQGNSA. The CDR3 extends over 14 amino acids. CDR3 nucleotide sequence: TGTGCCAGCTCCCATTCCGGGACGGGCTATGGCTACACCTTC. This encodes CASSHSGTGYGYTF.

The V call is TRBV5-6, the J call TRBJ2-1; tentatively, D is TRBD2 (5 bases). The V gene lost 3 bases and the J gene lost 10 bases, with 14 bases spanning the gap. Germline-derived CDR1 and CDR2 are SGHDT and YYEEEE. This CDR3 spans 13 amino acids. The CDR3 region is CASSSGLDLEQFF. The CDR3 DNA reads as TGTGCCAGCAGCTCGGGATTGGATCTCGAGCAGTTCTTC.

The chain employs TRBV5-1 and TRBJ2-7; D may be TRBD1 (5 bases). Between the trimmed V and J ends, which lost 2 bases and 1 base, there was a span of 10 bases. This CDR3 contains 14 residues. Looked up from germline, CDR1 is SGHRS and CDR2 is YFSETQ. The CDR3 region is CASSFSQGSYEQYF. The CDR3 DNA is TGCGCCAGCAGCTTCTCTCAGGGTTCCTACGAGCAGTACTTC.

V usage is TRBV2 and J usage is TRBJ2-2; D remains unclear. The length of the CDR3 is 14 residues. V lost 3 bases, J lost 5 bases, and 10 bases lay in between. In germline, CDR1 is SNHLY, CDR2 FYNNEI. The CDR3 protein is CASSEGRTTGELFF. The CDR3, as DNA: TGTGCCAGCAGTGAGGGTAGAACAACCGGGGAGCTGTTTTTT.